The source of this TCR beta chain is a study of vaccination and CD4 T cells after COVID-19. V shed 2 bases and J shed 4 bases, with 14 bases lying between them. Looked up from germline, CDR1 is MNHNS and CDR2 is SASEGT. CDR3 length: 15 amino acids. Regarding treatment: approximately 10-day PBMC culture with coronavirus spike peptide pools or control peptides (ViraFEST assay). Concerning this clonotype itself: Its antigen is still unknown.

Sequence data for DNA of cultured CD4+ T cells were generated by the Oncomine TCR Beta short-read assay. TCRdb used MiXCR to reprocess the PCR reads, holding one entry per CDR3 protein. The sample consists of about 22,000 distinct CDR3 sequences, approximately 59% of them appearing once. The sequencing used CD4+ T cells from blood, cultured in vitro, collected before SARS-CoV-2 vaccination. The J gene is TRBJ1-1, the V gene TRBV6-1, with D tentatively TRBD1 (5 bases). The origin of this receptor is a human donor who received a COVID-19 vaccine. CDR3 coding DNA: TGTGCCAGCAGTGAATTCTACGGGGGAATCACTGAAGCTTTCTTT. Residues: CASSEFYGGITEAFF.